This passage covers 23 T cell receptor beta chains from one sample sequenced in a study of control samples from healthy donors and cancer patients. This table comes from immunoSEQ multiplex PCR, and its TCRdb copy is limited to in-frame clones, with some not included. The sample records tens of thousands of clones, about 90% being singletons. The sample taken for sequencing was PBMCs. These receptors all come from a woman aged 55-69 years with head and neck cancer.

The CDR3 loop is CATSLTNSGRTLNEQFF. Here the CDR3 DNA reads TGTGCCACCAGCCTTACGAATAGCGGGAGGACCCTAAATGAGCAGTTCTTC. This sequence joins TRBV24-1 and TRBJ2-1, with 10 bases aligning to TRBD2. The CDR3 is 17 amino acids. Looked up from germline, CDR1 is KGHDR and CDR2 is SFDVKD. The V and J ends lost 7 bases and 7 bases, in that order; junction bases with no gene match: 15.

This chain uses TRBV27 with TRBJ1-6; 10 nucleotides line up with TRBD1. Per the germline V gene, CDR1 is MNHEY and CDR2 is SMNVEV (reference sequence). V lost 5 bases and J lost 7; bases outside the gene matches: 5. The CDR3 extends over 15 amino acids. CDR3 nucleotide sequence: TGTGCCAGCAGTCTCAAGGGACAGGGGAATTCACCCCTCCACTTT. Protein: CASSLKGQGNSPLHF.

The table lists this clone with a few counts. The chain couples TRBV10-1 to TRBJ2-7; 7 nucleotides match TRBD2. J was trimmed by 7 bases and V by 5 bases; bases with no gene match: 8. Germline CDR1 is WNHNN and CDR2 is SYGVQD (reference sequence). This CDR3 spans 13 amino acids. The CDR3 protein is CASSPPVGGEQYF. CDR3 bases: TGCGCCAGCAGTCCACCGGTCGGGGGGGAGCAGTACTTC.

The chain couples TRBV5-1 to TRBJ2-7, with a tentative D call TRBD1 (5 bases). V lost 4 bases and J 1 base, leaving 15 bases between the germline ends. The CDR3 loop spans 15 amino acids. Per germline, CDR1 SGHRS and CDR2 YFSETQ. The CDR3 spells CASSPHDSQSYEQYF. CDR3 DNA sequence: TGCGCCAGCAGCCCGCACGACAGTCAATCCTACGAGCAGTACTTC.

The chain is built from TRBV5-4 and TRBJ2-5; 9 bases are shared with TRBD2. V dropped 7 bases and J dropped 4; count of bases not matched to a gene: 11. The CDR3 has 15 residues. Germline lookup yields CDR1 SGHNT and CDR2 YYREEE (reference sequence). CDR3 coding DNA: TGTGCCAGCTCCCCCGGCGGGAGGGCCGGAGAGACCCAGTACTTC. It is translated as CASSPGGRAGETQYF.

The chain joins TRBV18 to TRBJ2-7; 11 nucleotides line up with TRBD1. CDR1 is KGHSH and CDR2 is LQKENI in the germline V gene. CDR3 size: 17 residues. With 3 bases clipped from V and 6 bases from J, the junction kept 13 bases outside the gene matches. The CDR3 loop is CASSPNSFGQGAGEQYF. CDR3 bases: TGTGCCAGCTCACCGAATTCTTTTGGACAGGGGGCCGGCGAGCAGTACTTC.

The CDR3 loop reads CATTGSNEKLFF. In DNA form, the CDR3 reads TGTGCCACCACTGGGTCTAATGAAAAACTGTTTTTT. The chain has TRBV10-3 and TRBJ1-4; D gene uncertain. Germline V gives CDR1 ENHRY, CDR2 SYGVKD. V lost 10 bases and J lost 3, with 9 bases in between. The CDR3 consists of 12 residues.

The V call is TRBV7-6, the J call TRBJ2-1; no firm D call. This CDR3 has 16 amino acids. The germline gives CDR1 SGHVS, CDR2 FNYEAQ. V was clipped by 4 bases and J by 2 bases, with 15 bases between them. Here the CDR3 reads CASSYAVTPTYNEQFF. The CDR3 DNA sequence: TGTGCCAGCAGCTACGCAGTGACTCCAACCTACAATGAGCAGTTCTTC.

This chain uses TRBV24-1 with TRBJ2-5, with D maybe TRBD1 (5 bases). The CDR3 has 15 amino acids. Trimming removed 0 bases from V and 2 bases from J, with 9 bases in between. Germline CDR1 reads KGHDR; CDR2 reads SFDVKD. The DNA for the CDR3 is TGTGCCACCAGTGATTTGAAGGGGATTCAAGAGACCCAGTACTTC. Its protein is CATSDLKGIQETQYF.

The chain links TRBV7-6 to TRBJ1-3; D is uncertain. The V end was cut by 5 bases, the J end by 0 bases, with 14 bases between. CDR3 length equals 16 residues. Looked up from germline, CDR1 is SGHVS and CDR2 is FNYEAQ. The CDR3 nucleotides are TGTGCCAGCAGCCCCCGACAAGCTGACTCTGGAAACACCATATATTTT. It codes for CASSPRQADSGNTIYF.

V usage is TRBV6-5 and J usage is TRBJ1-3; D perhaps matches TRBD1 (6 bases). CDR1 is MNHEY, CDR2 SVGAGI, per germline. CDR3 length: 15 amino acids. Trimming took off 6 bases at V and 6 bases at J, with 18 bases between the two ends. The CDR3 DNA is TGTGCCAGCAGAGATATACAGGGAAATGAAAACACCATATATTTT. This encodes CASRDIQGNENTIYF.

The rearrangement links TRBV20-1 to TRBJ1-1; D remains ambiguous. The CDR3 loop spans 10 amino acids. The V end lost 6 bases, the J end lost 3 bases, and 5 bases lay between the germline ends. The V gene's germline CDR1 is DFQATT and CDR2 SNEGSKA (reference sequence). In DNA, the CDR3 is TGCAGTGCCCGGCACACTGAAGCTTTCTTT. Its translation: CSARHTEAFF.

The chain's CDR3 is CASSLGSSGRVKNIQYF. CDR3 bases: TGTGCCAGCAGCTTGGGCTCTAGCGGGAGGGTCAAAAACATTCAGTACTTC. The chain joins TRBV5-6 to TRBJ2-4; 12 bases align to TRBD2. Germline lookup yields CDR1 SGHDT and CDR2 YYEEEE. The CDR3 is 17 amino acids. Losses at the gene ends were 0 bases for V and 3 bases for J; bases not matched to a gene: 4.

This sequence joins TRBV30 and TRBJ2-1; TRBD1 is a possible D gene (6 bases). V lost 1 base, J lost 8 bases, and 9 bases lay in between. Per germline, CDR1 GTSNPN and CDR2 SVGIG (reference sequence). The CDR3 runs 12 residues. CDR3 sequence reads: CAWSEQGYEQFF. In nucleotides, the CDR3 is TGTGCCTGGAGTGAACAGGGATATGAGCAGTTCTTC.

The CDR3 nucleotides are TGTGCCAGCAGTGAATCAAGGGGTAAAGCTTTCTTT. This gives the protein CASSESRGKAFF. The chain has TRBV25-1 and TRBJ1-1; perhaps TRBD1 as D (5 bases). Germline V lookup: CDR1 MGHDK, CDR2 SYGVNS. Trimming took off 1 base at V and 9 bases at J, with 9 bases between the two ends. This CDR3 is 12 amino acids long.

V is TRBV7-9 and J is TRBJ2-7; D call uncertain. CDR1 is SEHNR, CDR2 FQNEAQ, per germline (reference sequence). This CDR3 is built from 14 residues. V was cut by 5 bases and J by 2 bases, with 13 bases left in between. In DNA, the CDR3 is TGTGCCAGCAGCCCATCTTTAATTCCCTACGAGCAGTACTTC. Protein sequence: CASSPSLIPYEQYF.

This sequence joins TRBV7-2 and TRBJ1-4, with 11 bases aligning to TRBD1. From germline, CDR1 is SGHTA and CDR2 FQGNSA. V lost 5 bases and J lost 7; bases outside the gene matches: 6. The CDR3 sequence is 15 residues long. The CDR3 DNA reads as TGTGCCAGCAGCACCCGGACAGGGGGCGTTGAAAAACTGTTTTTT. It encodes CASSTRTGGVEKLFF.

This chain joins TRBV11-2 and TRBJ2-1, with 11 nucleotides matching TRBD2. The length of the CDR3 is 15 residues. With 4 bases clipped from V and 9 bases from J, the junction kept 8 bases outside the gene matches. Germline V gene data show CDR1 as SGHAT and CDR2 as FQNNGV. The CDR3 spells CASSSISGRAGEQFF. Written as DNA, the CDR3 is TGTGCCAGCAGCTCAATTAGCGGGAGGGCAGGTGAGCAGTTCTTC.

V usage is TRBV27 and J usage is TRBJ2-7, with 7 bases identical to TRBD2. V lost 8 bases and J lost 4; bases outside the gene matches: 11. The CDR3 sequence is 14 residues long. From germline, CDR1 is MNHEY and CDR2 SMNVEV (reference sequence). Here the CDR3 DNA reads TGTGCCAGCCGCCGGATCGGGGGGACTTACGAGCAGTACTTC. Residues: CASRRIGGTYEQYF.

The chain employs TRBV6-5 and TRBJ2-7; 7 nucleotides match TRBD2. Germline assignment: CDR1 MNHEY and CDR2 SVGAGI. This CDR3 comprises 15 residues. The V gene end was trimmed by 2 bases and the J gene end by 2 bases; junction bases not matched to a gene: 6. CDR3 sequence reads: CASSYRASGTYEQYF. Here the CDR3 DNA reads TGTGCCAGCAGTTACCGCGCTAGCGGAACCTACGAGCAGTACTTC.

This clone was recorded only once. The chain employs TRBV5-6 and TRBJ2-2, with no clear D. The V gene's germline CDR1 is SGHDT and CDR2 YYEEEE. Trimming left V 0 bases short and J 6 bases short, with 6 bases between. This CDR3 has 13 residues. CDR3 coding DNA: TGTGCCAGCAGCTTGGGGAAACCCGGGGAGCTGTTTTTT. Its protein is CASSLGKPGELFF. The variable domain in full, completed from reference TRBV5-6 and TRBJ2-2, reads DAGVTQSPTHLIKTRGQQVTLRCSPKSGHDTVSWYQQALGQGPQFIFQYYEEEERQRGNFPDRFSGHQFPNYSSELNVNALLLGDSALYLCASSLGKPGELFFGEGSRLTVL.

The rearrangement uses TRBV25-1 and TRBJ2-3; the D call may be TRBD1 or TRBD2 (5 bases each). Germline CDR1 and CDR2: MGHDK and SYGVNS. The CDR3 runs to 14 residues. V was clipped by 4 bases and J by 0 bases, with 8 bases between them. CDR3 sequence reads: CASSGGVSTDTQYF. The CDR3 nucleotides are TGTGCCAGCAGTGGAGGGGTCAGCACAGATACGCAGTATTTT.

V gene TRBV4-2 combines with J gene TRBJ1-1; possibly TRBD1 for D (5 bases). V lost 0 bases, J lost 6 bases, and 20 bases lay in between. From germline, CDR1 is LGHNA and CDR2 YNFKEQ. This CDR3 has 17 residues. The CDR3 region is CASSQDIGPRGRAEAFF. In DNA, the CDR3 is TGTGCCAGCAGCCAAGATATAGGACCCCGGGGGAGGGCTGAAGCTTTCTTT.